Detailed here is one TCR beta chain. This sample was included in a study of T-cell reconstitution after alpha-beta-depleted transplantation in children. TCRbeta library construction was performed incorporating unique molecular identifiers. TCRdb ran MiXCR on the PCR reads and lists one entry per CDR3 protein. The repertoire holds 170,000 or so distinct CDR3 sequences, with around 6.8% as singletons. V gave up 5 bases and J gave up 11 bases, with 18 bases separating them. Germline CDR1 reads SGHAT; CDR2 reads FQNNGV. This CDR3 comprises 14 residues. The source is a human donor who donated a stem cell graft to a child with Wiskott-Aldrich syndrome. Here the sequenced sample was PBMCs from the stem cell graft donor, taken from the stem cell graft. This sequence joins TRBV11-2 and TRBJ1-4; D is unclear. The CDR3: CASSPMEGFGKLFF. The CDR3, as DNA: TGTGCCAGCAGCCCGATGGAAGGGTTTGGGAAACTGTTTTTT.